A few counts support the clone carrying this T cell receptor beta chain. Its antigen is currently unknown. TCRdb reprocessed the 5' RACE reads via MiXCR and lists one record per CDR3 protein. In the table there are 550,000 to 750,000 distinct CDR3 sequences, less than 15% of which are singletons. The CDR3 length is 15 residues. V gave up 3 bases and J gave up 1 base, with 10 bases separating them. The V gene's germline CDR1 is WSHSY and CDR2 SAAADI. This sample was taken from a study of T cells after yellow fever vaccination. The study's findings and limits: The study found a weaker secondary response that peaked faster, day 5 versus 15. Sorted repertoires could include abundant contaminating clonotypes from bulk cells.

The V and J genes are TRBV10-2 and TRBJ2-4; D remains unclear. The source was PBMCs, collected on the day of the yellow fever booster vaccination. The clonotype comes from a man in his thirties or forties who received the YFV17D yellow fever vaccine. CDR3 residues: CASSEPGLAKNIQYF. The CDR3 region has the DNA TGCGCCAGCAGTGAACCCGGGTTGGCCAAAAACATTCAGTACTTC.